This T cell receptor (beta chain) was captured by sequencing in a study of blood T cell repertoires in COVID-19. In the study overall: The samples span acute and convalescent COVID-19 from the United States, Italy and Spain. T cells, B-cell-depleted T cells, or PBMCs supplied cDNA or gDNA.

The CDR3 loop spans 15 amino acids. V dropped 4 bases and J dropped 2; count of bases not matched to a gene: 5. Germline CDR1 is SGHRS and CDR2 is YFSETQ. Study processing details: Reference gene primer amplification in the assay estimated nucleated cell counts. Method: immunoSEQ multiplex PCR; TCRdb's copy keeps in-frame clones and lacks some. That table is the source of V, J and clone size, and D and trimming were worked out from the DNA. The data show about 73,000 clones, roughly four fifths seen once. Note on this clone: The same CDR3 can be traced to other DNA sequences in this sample.

V usage is TRBV5-1 and J usage is TRBJ1-5, with 8 bases lining up with TRBD1. The source of this sequence is a human donor in a cohort sampled during active COVID-19. Sequencing was performed on peripheral blood. The CDR3 protein is CASSTGQGGNQPQHF. CDR3 bases: TGCGCCAGCAGCACCGGACAGGGCGGCAATCAGCCCCAGCATTTT.